These 28 T cell receptor beta chains were sequenced from one sample in a study of glioma-infiltrating T cells after dendritic cell vaccination. Sequencing used immunoSEQ multiplex PCR; TCRdb keeps in-frame clones, though not all of them. The table has tens of thousands of clones, 70% to 90% seen once. The material was blood, obtained before dendritic cell vaccination. The receptors shown here come from a human donor with glioblastoma.

The V and J genes are TRBV25-1 and TRBJ2-5; D unclear. V lost 4 bases and J lost 5, with 11 bases in between. The CDR3 contains 13 residues. Germline CDR1 is MGHDK and CDR2 is SYGVNS. CDR3 sequence reads: CASSASSVETQYF. In nucleotides, the CDR3 is TGTGCCAGCAGTGCCTCTAGTGTGGAGACCCAGTACTTC.

V and J are TRBV6-6 and TRBJ2-7, with TRBD2 identical over 13 bases. Per the germline V gene, CDR1 is MNHNY and CDR2 is SVGAGI (reference sequence). V gave up 6 bases and J gave up 3 bases; unmatched junction bases: 8. The CDR3 sequence is 16 residues long. CDR3 nucleotide sequence: TGTGCCAGCAGCCGACCAACTAGCGGGAGGGTCTACGAGCAGTACTTC. It specifies CASSRPTSGRVYEQYF.

The chain recombines TRBV6-6 with TRBJ2-1; 8 bases map to TRBD1. Trimming at V came to 8 bases and at J to 4 bases, leaving 7 bases not matched to a gene. Germline lookup yields CDR1 MNHNY and CDR2 SVGAGI (reference sequence). There are 14 residues in the CDR3. The CDR3, as DNA: TGTGCCAGCCTGTTCACAGGGGGGTACAATGAGCAGTTCTTC. It codes for CASLFTGGYNEQFF.

V usage is TRBV30 and J usage is TRBJ1-1, with D possibly matching TRBD1 (5 bases). This CDR3 is 11 amino acids long. The germline gives CDR1 GTSNPN, CDR2 SVGIG (reference sequence). CDR3 nucleotide sequence: TGTGCGCGGGGCGCCAACCCTGAAGCTTTCTTT. It translates to CARGANPEAFF. The whole variable domain, remainder taken from reference TRBV30 and TRBJ1-1, is SQTIHQWPATLVQPVGSPLSLECTVEGTSNPNLYWYRQAAGRGLQLLFYSVGIGQISSEVPQNLSASRPQDRQFILSSKKLLLSDSGFYLCARGANPEAFFGQGTRLTVV.

This chain links TRBV5-1 with TRBJ1-1, with D perhaps matching TRBD1 (5 bases). The CDR3 length is 15 residues. CDR1 SGHRS and CDR2 YFSETQ come from the germline V gene. Between the trimmed V and J ends, which lost 3 bases and 1 base, there was a span of 13 bases. The DNA for the CDR3 is TGCGCCAGCAGCTGGGGGGGGTCCGGGAACACTGAAGCTTTCTTT. This codes for CASSWGGSGNTEAFF.

The chain carries TRBV5-1 and TRBJ1-4; D might be TRBD1 (5 bases). Trimming pared 5 bases from V and 4 bases from J, leaving 12 bases between. The CDR3 length is 14 residues. Germline CDR1 and CDR2: SGHRS and YFSETQ. CDR3 coding DNA: TGCGCCAGCAGATTTCAGGGTAGTAATGAAAAACTGTTTTTT. This gives the protein CASRFQGSNEKLFF.

The J gene is TRBJ1-3, the V gene TRBV9, with D tentatively TRBD1 (6 bases). Trimming removed 0 bases from V and 3 bases from J, with 13 bases in between. Germline V gene sequence: CDR1 SGDLS, CDR2 YYNGEE. The CDR3 runs 16 residues. The CDR3 reads CASSVGQGLDGNTIYF. In DNA form, the CDR3 reads TGTGCCAGCAGCGTAGGCCAGGGGTTAGATGGAAACACCATATATTTT.

The chain couples TRBV28 to TRBJ2-7, with D perhaps TRBD1 (6 bases). Germline V CDR1 and CDR2: MDHEN, SYDVKM. Trimming stripped 8 bases from V and 0 bases from J, with 14 bases between. This CDR3 spans 14 amino acids. DNA of the CDR3: TGTGCCAGCCGCGCGAGGGGGAGCTCCTACGAGCAGTACTTC. Residues: CASRARGSSYEQYF.

The chain uses TRBV29-1 and TRBJ2-3; TRBD1 aligns across 8 bases. The CDR3 consists of 13 residues. V shed 4 bases, J shed 2 bases, and the junction held 2 bases outside the gene matches. From germline, CDR1 is SQVTM and CDR2 ANQGSEA. As DNA, the CDR3 is TGCAGCGTTGGGGACAGGCACACAGATACGCAGTATTTT. It codes for CSVGDRHTDTQYF.

In this sample, this clone turned up a few times. J is TRBJ1-2 and V is TRBV5-1, with no clear D. CDR3 size: 12 residues. V lost 4 bases and J 8 bases, leaving 12 bases between the germline ends. The germline V gene has CDR1 SGHRS and CDR2 YFSETQ. CDR3 DNA sequence: TGCGCCAGCAGCGAGGAGAACCAGGGCTACACCTTC. As protein: CASSEENQGYTF.

The V gene is TRBV6-7, the J gene TRBJ1-3; tentatively, D is TRBD1 (5 bases). TRBV6-7 is treated as an ORF (open reading frame) with a function not yet certain. V was shortened by 0 bases and J by 0 bases, with 15 bases between the two germline ends. The CDR3 has 18 amino acids. Here the CDR3 reads CASSYSGGITLSGNTIYF. CDR3 coding DNA: TGTGCCAGCAGTTACTCTGGGGGGATCACCCTCTCTGGAAACACCATATATTTT.

This clone was recorded a few times. The rearrangement links TRBV2 to TRBJ1-2; TRBD1 is a possible D gene (5 bases). V lost 3 bases to trimming and J lost 2 bases, with 10 bases between them. Germline V gives CDR1 SNHLY, CDR2 FYNNEI. The CDR3 extends over 14 amino acids. The CDR3 protein is CASSDLGQNYGYTF. The CDR3 nucleotides read TGTGCCAGCAGTGATTTGGGGCAGAACTATGGCTACACCTTC. Supplemented by reference TRBV2 and TRBJ1-2, the full variable domain reads EPEVTQTPSHQVTQMGQEVILRCVPISNHLYFYWYRQILGQKVEFLVSFYNNEISEKSEIFDDQFSVERPDGSNFTLKIRSTKLEDSAMYFCASSDLGQNYGYTFGSGTRLTVV.

This chain links TRBV29-1 with TRBJ2-7; D possibly corresponds to TRBD2 (5 bases). The CDR3 loop spans 11 amino acids. CDR1 is SQVTM, CDR2 ANQGSEA, per germline. V was trimmed by 6 bases and J by 5 bases, leaving 11 bases between them. The CDR3 here is CSVGLGDEQYF. DNA for the CDR3: TGCAGCGTCGGCCTCGGGGACGAGCAGTACTTC.

This clone was counted a single time. J is TRBJ2-7 and V is TRBV11-3; 7 bases fit TRBD2. Looked up from germline, CDR1 is SGHNT and CDR2 is YENEEA. The ends lost 8 bases at V and 0 bases at J; junction bases unmatched: 7. This CDR3 has 14 residues. CDR3 amino acids: CASELGEGSYEQYF. The CDR3 DNA reads TGTGCCAGCGAGCTTGGGGAGGGCTCCTACGAGCAGTACTTC.

J is TRBJ1-1 and V is TRBV9; D is ambiguous. CDR3 length: 14 residues. The germline V and J ends were trimmed by 1 base and 5 bases, with 12 bases remaining between them. Germline CDR1 reads SGDLS; CDR2 reads YYNGEE. CDR3 DNA: TGTGCCAGCAGCGTACAGGACGGGATGACTGAAGCTTTCTTT. It is translated as CASSVQDGMTEAFF.

V usage is TRBV6-6 and J usage is TRBJ1-2; TRBD1 might be the D (5 bases). V gave up 6 bases and J gave up 2 bases, with 10 bases separating them. The CDR3 has 13 residues. Germline loops: CDR1 MNHNY, CDR2 SVGAGI (reference sequence). In DNA, the CDR3 is TGTGCCAGCAGCCTACAGGAGAACTATGGCTACACCTTC. It yields the protein CASSLQENYGYTF.

The V call is TRBV29-1, the J call TRBJ2-7; TRBD1 aligns across 7 bases. Germline values: CDR1 SQVTM, CDR2 ANQGSEA. The CDR3 contains 13 residues. J lost 6 bases, V lost 6 bases, and 11 bases had no gene match. The CDR3 sequence: CSVTPGQTIEQYF. Written as DNA, the CDR3 is TGCAGCGTAACCCCGGGACAGACAATCGAGCAGTACTTC.

V usage is TRBV13 and J usage is TRBJ2-3; weak D call: TRBD1 (6 bases). This CDR3 region has 16 residues. CDR1 is PRHDT and CDR2 is FYEKMQ in the germline V gene (reference sequence). Trimming shortened V by 4 bases and J by 1 base, and 15 bases separated the two germline ends. The CDR3 region has the DNA TGTGCCAGCAGCTGGGGGCCGGGTTCGGGCACAGATACGCAGTATTTT. It yields the protein CASSWGPGSGTDTQYF. Based on the CDR3 plus reference TRBV13 and TRBJ2-3, the full variable domain is AAGVIQSPRHLIKEKRETATLKCYPIPRHDTVYWYQQGPGQDPQFLISFYEKMQSDKGSIPDRFSAQQFSDYHSELNMSSLELGDSALYFCASSWGPGSGTDTQYFGPGTRLTVL.

The chain links TRBV6-5 to TRBJ2-7, with TRBD1 as a possible D gene (8 bases). This CDR3 has 14 amino acids. The V end lost 7 bases, the J end lost 5 bases, and 18 bases lay between the germline ends. From germline, CDR1 is MNHEY and CDR2 SVGAGI. The CDR3 region has the DNA TGTGCCAGCAACAGGGGGGGGACCCCCCACGAGCAGTACTTC. Translated: CASNRGGTPHEQYF.

This sequence joins TRBV11-1 and TRBJ2-7; 11 nucleotides agree with TRBD2. The germline V gene encodes CDR1 SGHAT and CDR2 FQDESV (reference sequence). With V trimmed by 4 bases and J by 2 bases, 4 bases remained unmatched. CDR3 length equals 15 residues. As DNA, the CDR3 is TGTGCCAGCAGCTGGTCGACTAGCGGGGCCTACGAGCAGTACTTC. This codes for CASSWSTSGAYEQYF.

V usage is TRBV5-1 and J usage is TRBJ1-2; D gene uncertain. The germline V gene encodes CDR1 SGHRS and CDR2 YFSETQ. CDR3 length: 13 amino acids. Trimming shortened V by 0 bases and J by 5 bases, and 8 bases separated the two germline ends. For the CDR3, the DNA is TGCGCCAGCAGCTTGGGAACAATTTATGGCTACACCTTC. Protein product: CASSLGTIYGYTF.

This clone showed up just a few times. The V and J genes are TRBV19 and TRBJ1-6, with 10 bases identical to TRBD1. This CDR3 contains 15 residues. Germline CDR1 reads LNHDA; CDR2 reads SQIVND (reference sequence). The V segment lost 4 bases and the J segment 9 bases; nucleotides outside the gene matches: 6. The CDR3 is CASSTGTGVGSPLHF. In DNA form, the CDR3 reads TGTGCCAGTAGTACCGGGACAGGGGTCGGTTCACCCCTCCACTTT.

The chain carries TRBV19 and TRBJ1-3; the D gene is possibly TRBD1 (6 bases). Germline CDR1 and CDR2: LNHDA and SQIVND (reference sequence). This CDR3 is 15 amino acids long. Trimming removed 6 bases from V and 0 bases from J, with 12 bases in between. CDR3 sequence (DNA): TGTGCCAGTAGCCGAGGGGGGGTCTCTGGAAACACCATATATTTT. Translating it yields CASSRGGVSGNTIYF.

The chain uses TRBV10-3 and TRBJ2-5; 12 nucleotides line up with TRBD2. Germline V CDR1 and CDR2: ENHRY, SYGVKD. The trim removed 10 bases at V and 5 bases at J, leaving 2 bases unmatched. There are 12 residues in the CDR3. CDR3 DNA sequence: TGTGCCACTACTAGCGGGAGGGAGACCCAGTACTTC. It yields the protein CATTSGRETQYF.

This clone was seen once. V is TRBV27 and J is TRBJ2-1, with D perhaps TRBD2 (6 bases). CDR3 size: 15 residues. The germline V gene has CDR1 MNHEY and CDR2 SMNVEV (reference sequence). V was clipped by 4 bases and J by 0 bases, with 10 bases between them. CDR3 sequence reads: CASSSGGSSYNEQFF. Here the CDR3 DNA reads TGTGCCAGCAGTTCCGGAGGGAGCTCCTACAATGAGCAGTTCTTC.

The V call is TRBV6-5, the J call TRBJ2-1, with TRBD1 as a possible D gene (6 bases). Germline CDR1 and CDR2: MNHEY and SVGAGI. The CDR3 sequence is 15 residues long. V lost 0 bases and J 7 bases, leaving 13 bases between the germline ends. CDR3 protein: CASSYSWGPLNEQFF. The CDR3 DNA is TGTGCCAGCAGTTACTCGTGGGGGCCCCTAAATGAGCAGTTCTTC.

The chain recombines TRBV6-6 with TRBJ2-7, with 9 bases matching TRBD2. J was trimmed by 2 bases and V by 5 bases; bases with no gene match: 10. Germline assignment: CDR1 MNHNY and CDR2 SVGAGI (reference sequence). This CDR3 contains 16 residues. The CDR3 sequence is CASSAPGASGAYEQYF. The CDR3 DNA reads TGTGCCAGCAGTGCCCCGGGGGCTAGCGGGGCCTACGAGCAGTACTTC.

The chain uses TRBV5-6 and TRBJ1-1; TRBD1 matches 9 bases. J was trimmed by 11 bases and V by 2 bases; bases with no gene match: 13. The length of the CDR3 is 15 residues. Germline CDR1 reads SGHDT; CDR2 reads YYEEEE. The CDR3 sequence is CASSFLQQGARGAFF. CDR3 nucleotides: TGTGCCAGCAGCTTCCTTCAACAGGGGGCGCGAGGGGCTTTCTTT.